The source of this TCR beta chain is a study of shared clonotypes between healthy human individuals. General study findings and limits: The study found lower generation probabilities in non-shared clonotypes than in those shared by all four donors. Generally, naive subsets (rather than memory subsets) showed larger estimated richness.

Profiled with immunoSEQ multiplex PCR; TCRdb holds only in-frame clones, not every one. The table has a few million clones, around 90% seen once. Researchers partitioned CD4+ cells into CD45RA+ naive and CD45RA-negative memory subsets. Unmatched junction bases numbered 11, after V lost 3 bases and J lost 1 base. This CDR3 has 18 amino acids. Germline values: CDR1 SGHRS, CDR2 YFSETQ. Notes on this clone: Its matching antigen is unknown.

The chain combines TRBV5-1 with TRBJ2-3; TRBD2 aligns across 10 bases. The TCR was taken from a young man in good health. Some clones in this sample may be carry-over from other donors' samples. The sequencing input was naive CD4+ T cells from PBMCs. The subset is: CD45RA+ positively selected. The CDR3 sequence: CASSWGLLAGDRTDTQYF. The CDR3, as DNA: TGCGCCAGCAGCTGGGGGCTCCTAGCGGGAGATCGCACAGATACGCAGTATTTT.